A selection of T cell receptor beta chains follows, all from one sample in a study of blood T cells in healthy people across ages. MiXCR, applied by TCRdb to the 5' RACE reads, yields one record per CDR3 protein. Here the sample spans some 710,000 distinct CDR3 sequences, 22% being singletons. Sequencing was carried out using blood. The receptor set was obtained from a man in his 70s in good health. Each CDR3 is given with its conserved first and last residue. The order of the fields is J gene, V gene, CDR3 protein.

j_call: TRBJ1-2; v_call: TRBV13; cdr3_aa: CASSSRQDLNYGYTF
j_call: -; v_call: TRBV3-1; cdr3_aa: CASSQGGTGGVISYEQYF
j_call: TRBJ2-7; v_call: TRBV20-1; cdr3_aa: CSADPRDYYEQYF
j_call: TRBJ2-2; v_call: TRBV28; cdr3_aa: CASSLYRDRGPGELFF
j_call: TRBJ2-3; v_call: TRBV3-1; cdr3_aa: CASSRQAGERDTQYF
j_call: TRBJ1-2; v_call: TRBV20-1; cdr3_aa: CSASPRDLTAGYTF
j_call: TRBJ1-2; v_call: TRBV7-8; cdr3_aa: CASSLDLRLLANYGYTF
j_call: TRBJ2-7; v_call: TRBV4-1; cdr3_aa: CASSRLQGLDEQYF
j_call: TRBJ2-1; v_call: TRBV18; cdr3_aa: CASSPLIVSLFF
j_call: TRBJ2-1; v_call: TRBV18; cdr3_aa: CASDKQGHDNEQFF
j_call: TRBJ2-5; v_call: TRBV2; cdr3_aa: CASRLGRQETQCF